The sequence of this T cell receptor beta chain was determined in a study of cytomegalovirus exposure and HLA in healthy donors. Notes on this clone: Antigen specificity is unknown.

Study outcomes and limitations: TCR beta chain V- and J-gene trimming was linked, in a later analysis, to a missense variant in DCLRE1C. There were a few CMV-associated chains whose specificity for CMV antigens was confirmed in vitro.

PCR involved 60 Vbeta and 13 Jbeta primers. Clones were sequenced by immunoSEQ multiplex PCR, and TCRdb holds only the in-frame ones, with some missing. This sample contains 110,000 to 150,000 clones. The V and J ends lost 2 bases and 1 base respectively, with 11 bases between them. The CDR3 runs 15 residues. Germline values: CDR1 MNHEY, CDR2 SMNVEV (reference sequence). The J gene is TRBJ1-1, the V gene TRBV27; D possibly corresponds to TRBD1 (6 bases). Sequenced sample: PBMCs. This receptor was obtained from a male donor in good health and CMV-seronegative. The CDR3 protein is CASSLRQGWNTEAFF. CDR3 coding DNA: TGTGCCAGCAGTTTACGTCAGGGGTGGAACACTGAAGCTTTCTTT.